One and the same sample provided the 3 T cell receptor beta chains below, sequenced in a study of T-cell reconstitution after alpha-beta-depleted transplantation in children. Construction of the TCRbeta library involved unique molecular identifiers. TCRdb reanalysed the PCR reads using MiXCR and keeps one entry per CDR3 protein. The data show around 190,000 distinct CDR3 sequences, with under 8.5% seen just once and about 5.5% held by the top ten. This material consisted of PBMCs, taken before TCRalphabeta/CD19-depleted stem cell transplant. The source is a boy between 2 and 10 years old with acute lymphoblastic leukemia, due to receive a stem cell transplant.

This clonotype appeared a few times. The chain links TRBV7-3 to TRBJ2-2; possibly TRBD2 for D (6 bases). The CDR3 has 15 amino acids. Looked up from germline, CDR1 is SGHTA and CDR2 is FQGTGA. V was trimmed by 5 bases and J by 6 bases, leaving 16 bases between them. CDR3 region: CASSRDSARAGELFF. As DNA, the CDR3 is TGTGCCAGCAGCCGGGACTCAGCGAGGGCCGGGGAGCTGTTTTTT.

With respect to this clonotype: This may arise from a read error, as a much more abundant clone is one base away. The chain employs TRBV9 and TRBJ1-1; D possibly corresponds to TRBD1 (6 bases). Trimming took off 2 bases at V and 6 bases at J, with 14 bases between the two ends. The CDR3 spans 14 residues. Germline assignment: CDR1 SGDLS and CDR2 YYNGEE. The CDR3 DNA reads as TGTGCCAGCAGCGTCCGACAGGAGGCCGCTGAAGCTTTCTTT. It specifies CASSVRQEAAEAFF. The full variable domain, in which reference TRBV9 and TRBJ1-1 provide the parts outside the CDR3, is DSGVTQTPKHLITATGQRVTLRCSPRSGDLSVYWYQQSLDQGLQFLIQYYNGEERAKGNILERFSAQQFPDLHSELNLSSLELGDSALYFCASSVRQEAAEAFFGQGTRLTVV.

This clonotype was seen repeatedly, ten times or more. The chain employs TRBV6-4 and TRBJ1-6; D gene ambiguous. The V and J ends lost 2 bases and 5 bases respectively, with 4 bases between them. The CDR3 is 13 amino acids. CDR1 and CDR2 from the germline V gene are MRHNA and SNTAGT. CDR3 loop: CASSDPDNSPLHF. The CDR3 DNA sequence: TGTGCCAGCAGTGACCCAGATAATTCACCCCTCCACTTT.